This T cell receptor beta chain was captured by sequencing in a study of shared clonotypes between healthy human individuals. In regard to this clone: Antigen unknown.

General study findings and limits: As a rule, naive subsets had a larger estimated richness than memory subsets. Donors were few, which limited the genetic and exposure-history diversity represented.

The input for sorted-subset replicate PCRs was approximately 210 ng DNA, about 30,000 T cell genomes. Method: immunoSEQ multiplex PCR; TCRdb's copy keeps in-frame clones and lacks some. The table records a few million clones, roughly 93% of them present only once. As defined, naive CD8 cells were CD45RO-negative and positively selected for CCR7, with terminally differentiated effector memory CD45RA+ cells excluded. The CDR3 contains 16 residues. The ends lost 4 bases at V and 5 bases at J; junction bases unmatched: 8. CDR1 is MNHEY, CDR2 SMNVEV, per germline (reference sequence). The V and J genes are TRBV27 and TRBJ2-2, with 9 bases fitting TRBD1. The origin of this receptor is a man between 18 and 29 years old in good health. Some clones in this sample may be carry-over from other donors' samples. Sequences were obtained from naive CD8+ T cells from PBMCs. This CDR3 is CASSSSPGQGTGELFF. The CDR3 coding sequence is TGTGCCAGCAGTTCATCGCCGGGACAGGGTACCGGGGAGCTGTTTTTT.